This T cell receptor beta chain was sequenced in a study of blood T cells in healthy people across ages. Combining a sample-barcoded 5' primer with a J-beta primer mix, a second PCR ran for roughly 6 to 11 cycles. From the 5' RACE reads, TCRdb called clonotypes with MiXCR, one entry per CDR3 protein. Of approximately 690,000 distinct CDR3 sequences listed, 58% are singletons. This CDR3 has 16 amino acids. Germline CDR1 and CDR2: SGHTA and FQGNSA. The germline V and J ends were trimmed by 4 bases and 1 base, with 13 bases remaining between them. This sequence was found in a man in his sixties in good health. This chain links TRBV7-2 with TRBJ2-2; possible D gene TRBD1, 6 bases. Input material: blood. CDR3 amino acids: CASSSRVTGNTGELFF. The CDR3 DNA is TGTGCCAGCAGCTCAAGGGTGACAGGGAACACCGGGGAGCTGTTTTTT.